This T cell receptor beta chain was sequenced for a study of siplizumab effects on memory and regulatory T cells. General study results and limits: Unstimulated naive T cells seemed to show more diversity than memory cells did, and they also seemed to be among the major contributors to the alloresponse. In controls, about a quarter of mappable alloreactive CD4+ clones were Treg-derived on average, versus just under 70% with siplizumab.

On this clone itself: Its target is not known.

TCRdb keeps only in-frame clones here, not all; method: immunoSEQ multiplex PCR. This table has more than 90,000 clones, 92% appearing once. In germline, CDR1 is SGHDT, CDR2 YYEEEE. This CDR3 comprises 13 residues. V was pared by 4 bases and J by 4 bases, with 11 bases between. This chain uses TRBV5-6 with TRBJ1-2, with D hard to call. This receptor was taken from a human donor in good health. Sequencing input: non-Treg CD4+ T cells sorted from blood. For the CDR3, the DNA is TGTGCCAGCAGCCCTGGCGGTTCCTATGGCTACACCTTC. Translation: CASSPGGSYGYTF.